This T cell receptor (beta chain) came from a study of blood T cell repertoires in COVID-19. Study-level background: The cDNA or gDNA used as material had been derived from T cells, B-cell-depleted T cells, or PBMCs.

The method was immunoSEQ multiplex PCR; TCRdb's version includes in-frame clones alone and lacks a portion of them. The sample lists 200,000 to 300,000 clones, over 70% seen once, with around 30% in the top ten. V lost 3 bases to trimming and J lost 2 bases; unmatched junction nucleotides: 4. The CDR3 spans 15 residues. Germline lookup yields CDR1 LNHDA and CDR2 SQIVND (reference sequence). This chain joins TRBV19 and TRBJ1-1; 9 nucleotides match TRBD1. The sequence came from a man aged 35-49 years with acute or convalescent COVID-19. Sequenced input: peripheral blood. The CDR3, as DNA: TGTGCCAGTAGTATTGGGACAGGGACTAACACTGAAGCTTTCTTT. Its protein is CASSIGTGTNTEAFF.